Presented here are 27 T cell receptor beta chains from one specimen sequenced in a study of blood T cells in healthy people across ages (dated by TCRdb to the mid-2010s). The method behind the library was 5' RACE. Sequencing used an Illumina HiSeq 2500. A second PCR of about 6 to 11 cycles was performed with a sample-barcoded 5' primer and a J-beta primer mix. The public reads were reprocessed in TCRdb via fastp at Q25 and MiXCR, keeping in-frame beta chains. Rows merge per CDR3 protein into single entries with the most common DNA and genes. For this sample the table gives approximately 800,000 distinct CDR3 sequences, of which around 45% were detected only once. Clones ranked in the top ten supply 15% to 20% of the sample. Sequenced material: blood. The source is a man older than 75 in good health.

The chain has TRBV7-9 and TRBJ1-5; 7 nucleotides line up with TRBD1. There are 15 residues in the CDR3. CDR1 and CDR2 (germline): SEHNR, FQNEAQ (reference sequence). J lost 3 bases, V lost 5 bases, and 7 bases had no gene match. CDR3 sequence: CASSPTGNNNQPQHF. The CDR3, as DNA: TGTGCCAGCAGCCCGACAGGGAATAACAATCAGCCCCAGCATTTT.

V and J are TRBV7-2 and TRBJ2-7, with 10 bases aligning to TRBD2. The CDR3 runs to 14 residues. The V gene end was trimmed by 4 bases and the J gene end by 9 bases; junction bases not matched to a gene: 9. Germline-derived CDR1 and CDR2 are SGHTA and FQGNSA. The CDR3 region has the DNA TGTGCCAGCAGCTCCCTTTCAAGCGGGGGGGGGCAGTACTTC. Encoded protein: CASSSLSSGGGQYF. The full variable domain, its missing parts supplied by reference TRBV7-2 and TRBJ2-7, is GAGVSQSPSNKVTEKGKDVELRCDPISGHTALYWYRQSLGQGLEFLIYFQGNSAPDKSGLPSDRFSAERTGGSVSTLTIQRTQQEDSAVYLCASSSLSSGGGQYFGPGTRLTVT.

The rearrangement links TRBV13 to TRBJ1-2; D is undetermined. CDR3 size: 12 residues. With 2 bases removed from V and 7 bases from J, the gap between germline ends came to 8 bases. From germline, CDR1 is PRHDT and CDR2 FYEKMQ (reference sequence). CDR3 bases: TGTGCCAGCAGCTTATTTGGCCCTGGCTACACCTTC. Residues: CASSLFGPGYTF.

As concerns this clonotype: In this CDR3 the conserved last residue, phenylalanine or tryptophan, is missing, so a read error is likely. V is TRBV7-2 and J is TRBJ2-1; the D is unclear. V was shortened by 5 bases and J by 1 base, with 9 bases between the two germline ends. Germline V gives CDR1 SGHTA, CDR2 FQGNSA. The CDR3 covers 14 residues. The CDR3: CASSPRTSYNEQFY. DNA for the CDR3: TGTGCCAGCAGCCCAAGAACTTCCTACAATGAGCAGTTCTAC.

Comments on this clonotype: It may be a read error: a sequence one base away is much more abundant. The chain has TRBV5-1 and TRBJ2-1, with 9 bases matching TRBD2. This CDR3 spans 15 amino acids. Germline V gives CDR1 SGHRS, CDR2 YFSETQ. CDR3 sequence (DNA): TGCGTCAGCAGCTGGGCCGGACTAGCGAATGATGAGCAGTTCTTC. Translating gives CVSSWAGLANDEQFF.

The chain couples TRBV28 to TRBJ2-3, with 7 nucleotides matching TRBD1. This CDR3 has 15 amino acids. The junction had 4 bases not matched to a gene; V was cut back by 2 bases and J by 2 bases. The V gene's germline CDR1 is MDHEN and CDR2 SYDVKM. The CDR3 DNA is TGTGCCAGCAGTTTAAGACAGGGCAACACAGATACGCAGTATTTT. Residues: CASSLRQGNTDTQYF.

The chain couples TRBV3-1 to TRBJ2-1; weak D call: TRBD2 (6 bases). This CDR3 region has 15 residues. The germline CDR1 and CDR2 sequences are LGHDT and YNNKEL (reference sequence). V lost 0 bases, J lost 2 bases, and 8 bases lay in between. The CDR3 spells CASSQDIAAYNEQFF. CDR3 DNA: TGTGCCAGCAGCCAAGATATAGCGGCCTACAATGAGCAGTTCTTC.

The CDR3 DNA follows: TGCAGTGTTTCTCGAGAAGATACGCAGTATTTT. Encoded protein: CSVSREDTQYF. This chain connects TRBV20-1 to TRBJ2-3; D is undetermined. CDR3 length equals 11 residues. Germline V gives CDR1 DFQATT, CDR2 SNEGSKA (reference sequence). Trimming took 7 bases from V and 5 from J, leaving 10 bases between them.

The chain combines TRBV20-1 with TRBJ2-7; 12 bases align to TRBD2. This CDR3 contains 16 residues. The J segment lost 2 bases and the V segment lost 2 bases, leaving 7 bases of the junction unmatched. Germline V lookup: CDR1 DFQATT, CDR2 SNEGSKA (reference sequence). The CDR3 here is CSARPLAGGNPYEQYF. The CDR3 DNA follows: TGCAGTGCTAGACCTCTAGCGGGAGGGAACCCCTACGAGCAGTACTTC.

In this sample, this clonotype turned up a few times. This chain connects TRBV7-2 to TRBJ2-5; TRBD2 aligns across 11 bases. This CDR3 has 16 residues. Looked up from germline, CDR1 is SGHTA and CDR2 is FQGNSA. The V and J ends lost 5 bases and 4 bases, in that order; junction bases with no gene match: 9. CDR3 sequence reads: CASSLQTSGNGETQYF. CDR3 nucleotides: TGTGCCAGCAGCCTTCAGACTAGCGGGAACGGAGAGACCCAGTACTTC. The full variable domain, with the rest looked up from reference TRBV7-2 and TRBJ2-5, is GAGVSQSPSNKVTEKGKDVELRCDPISGHTALYWYRQSLGQGLEFLIYFQGNSAPDKSGLPSDRFSAERTGGSVSTLTIQRTQQEDSAVYLCASSLQTSGNGETQYFGPGTRLLVL.

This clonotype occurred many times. The CDR3 nucleotides read TGTGCCAGCAGTCCCGGTGTAGCGAGGGAGACCCAGTACTTC. Encoded protein: CASSPGVARETQYF. V usage is TRBV28 and J usage is TRBJ2-5; maybe TRBD2 (5 bases). Trimming pared 5 bases from V and 5 bases from J, leaving 15 bases between. Germline assignment: CDR1 MDHEN and CDR2 SYDVKM. CDR3 length: 14 residues.

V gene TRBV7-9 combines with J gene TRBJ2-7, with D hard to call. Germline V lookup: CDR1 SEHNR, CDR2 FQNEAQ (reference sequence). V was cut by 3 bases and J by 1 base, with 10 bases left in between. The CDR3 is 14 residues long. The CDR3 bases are TGTGCCAGCAGCTTCCCCGCCCGTTCCTACGAGCAGTACTTC. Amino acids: CASSFPARSYEQYF.

CDR3: CASSEGLLTDTQYF. CDR3 in DNA: TGTGCCAGCAGTGAAGGGCTCCTCACAGATACGCAGTATTTT. The chain is built from TRBV2 and TRBJ2-3; D is undetermined. CDR1 SNHLY and CDR2 FYNNEI come from the germline V gene. V was pared by 1 base and J by 2 bases, with 7 bases between. This CDR3 has 14 amino acids.

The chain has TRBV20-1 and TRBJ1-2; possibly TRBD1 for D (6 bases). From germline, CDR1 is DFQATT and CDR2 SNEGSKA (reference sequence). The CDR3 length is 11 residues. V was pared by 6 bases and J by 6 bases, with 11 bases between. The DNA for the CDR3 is TGCAGTGCCCAGGGGCGCCATGGCTACACCTTC. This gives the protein CSAQGRHGYTF.

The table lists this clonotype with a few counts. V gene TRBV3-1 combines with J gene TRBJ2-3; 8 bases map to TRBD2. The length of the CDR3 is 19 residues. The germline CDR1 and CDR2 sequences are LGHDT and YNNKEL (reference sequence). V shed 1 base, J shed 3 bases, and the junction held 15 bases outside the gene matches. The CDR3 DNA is TGTGCCAGCAGCCAAGCAATTGCTGTGAGCGGGAGCCTGACAGATACGCAGTATTTT. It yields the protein CASSQAIAVSGSLTDTQYF.

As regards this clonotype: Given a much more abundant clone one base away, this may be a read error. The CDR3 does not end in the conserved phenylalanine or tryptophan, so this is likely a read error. The CDR3 sequence is CASKMGSSSYNEQFV. The CDR3, as DNA: TGTGCCAGCAAGATGGGGAGTTCCTCCTACAATGAGCAGTTCGTC. The chain combines TRBV2 with TRBJ2-1; tentative D call: TRBD2 (5 bases). The germline gives CDR1 SNHLY, CDR2 FYNNEI. V lost 7 bases and J 0 bases, leaving 13 bases between the germline ends. This CDR3 region has 15 residues.

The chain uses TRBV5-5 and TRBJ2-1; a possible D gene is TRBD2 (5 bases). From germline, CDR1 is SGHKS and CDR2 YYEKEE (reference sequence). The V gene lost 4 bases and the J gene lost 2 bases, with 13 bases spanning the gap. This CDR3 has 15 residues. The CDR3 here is CASSADFYPYNEQFF. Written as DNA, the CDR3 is TGTGCCAGCAGCGCGGACTTCTATCCCTACAATGAGCAGTTCTTC.

In DNA form, the CDR3 reads TGCAGCGTCGGAATTATCCTCCCAGAGACCCAGTACTTC. Its translation is CSVGIILPETQYF. The chain couples TRBV29-1 to TRBJ2-5, with D hard to call. The V end lost 6 bases, the J end lost 4 bases, and 15 bases lay between the germline ends. CDR3 size: 13 residues. Germline assignment: CDR1 SQVTM and CDR2 ANQGSEA.

The CDR3 DNA follows: TGCAGTGCATGGTGGGGGAACTCCTACGAGCAGTACTTC. It is translated as CSAWWGNSYEQYF. The chain carries TRBV20-1 and TRBJ2-7, with D possibly being TRBD1 or TRBD2 (5 bases each). Germline CDR1 and CDR2: DFQATT and SNEGSKA (reference sequence). The ends were cut back, 6 bases at V and 0 bases at J, with 12 bases in the middle. CDR3 length: 13 residues.

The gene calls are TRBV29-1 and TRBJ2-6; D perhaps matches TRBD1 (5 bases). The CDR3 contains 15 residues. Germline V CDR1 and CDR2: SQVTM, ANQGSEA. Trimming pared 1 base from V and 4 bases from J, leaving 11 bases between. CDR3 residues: CSVEAQGSGANVLTF. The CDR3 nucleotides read TGCAGCGTTGAAGCTCAGGGATCCGGGGCCAACGTCCTGACTTTC.

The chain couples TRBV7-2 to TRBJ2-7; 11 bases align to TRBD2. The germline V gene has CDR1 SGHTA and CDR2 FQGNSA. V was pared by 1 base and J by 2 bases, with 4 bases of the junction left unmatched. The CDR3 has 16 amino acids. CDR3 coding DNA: TGTGCCAGCAGCTTAGGGCTAGCGGGAGGCCCCTACGAGCAGTACTTC. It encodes CASSLGLAGGPYEQYF.

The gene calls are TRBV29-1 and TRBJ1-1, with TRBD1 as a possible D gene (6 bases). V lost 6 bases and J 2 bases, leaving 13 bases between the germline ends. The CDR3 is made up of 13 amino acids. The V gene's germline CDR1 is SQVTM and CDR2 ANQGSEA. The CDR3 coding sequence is TGCAGCGTCGTGAGGGGGTCTAACACTGAAGCTTTCTTT. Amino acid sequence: CSVVRGSNTEAFF.

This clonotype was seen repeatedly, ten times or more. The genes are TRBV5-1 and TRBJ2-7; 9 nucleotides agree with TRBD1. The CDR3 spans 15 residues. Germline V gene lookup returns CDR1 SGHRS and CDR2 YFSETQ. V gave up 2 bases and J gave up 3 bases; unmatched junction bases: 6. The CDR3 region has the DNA TGCGCCAGCAGCTTAATGACAGGGGGAAGCTACGAGCAGTACTTC. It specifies CASSLMTGGSYEQYF. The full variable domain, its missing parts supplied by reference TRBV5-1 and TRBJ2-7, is KAGVTQTPRYLIKTRGQQVTLSCSPISGHRSVSWYQQTPGQGLQFLFEYFSETQRNKGNFPGRFSGRQFSNSRSEMNVSTLELGDSALYLCASSLMTGGSYEQYFGPGTRLTVT.

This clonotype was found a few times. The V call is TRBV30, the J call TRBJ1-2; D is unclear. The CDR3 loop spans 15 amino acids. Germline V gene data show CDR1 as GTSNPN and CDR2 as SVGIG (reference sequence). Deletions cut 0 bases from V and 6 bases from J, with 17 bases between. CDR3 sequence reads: CAWSVLGKVIDGYTF. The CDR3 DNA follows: TGTGCCTGGAGTGTTCTGGGGAAGGTGATAGATGGCTACACCTTC.

The CDR3 DNA reads TGTGCCAGCAGAGAACAGGGTGTGGGGAGCTATGAAAAACTGTTTTTT. Translation gives CASREQGVGSYEKLFF. V gene TRBV2 combines with J gene TRBJ1-4; a possible D gene is TRBD1 (6 bases). The CDR3 is made up of 16 amino acids. The germline gives CDR1 SNHLY, CDR2 FYNNEI. With 6 bases removed from V and 6 bases from J, the gap between germline ends came to 20 bases.

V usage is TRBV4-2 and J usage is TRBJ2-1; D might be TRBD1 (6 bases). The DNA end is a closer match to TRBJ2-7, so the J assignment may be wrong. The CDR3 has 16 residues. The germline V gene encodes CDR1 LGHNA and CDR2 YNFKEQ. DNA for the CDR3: TGTGCCAGCAGCCAAGATCGTGCAGGGGCCTACAATGAGCAGTACTTC. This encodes CASSQDRAGAYNEQYF.

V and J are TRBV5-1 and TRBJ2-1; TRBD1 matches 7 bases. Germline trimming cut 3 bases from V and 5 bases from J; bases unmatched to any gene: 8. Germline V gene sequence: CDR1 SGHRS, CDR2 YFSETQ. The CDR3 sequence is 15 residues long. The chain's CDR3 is CASSSTGENHNEQFF. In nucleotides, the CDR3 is TGCGCCAGCAGCTCAACAGGGGAAAATCACAATGAGCAGTTCTTC.